A single sample gave rise to the 14 T cell receptor beta chains below, sequenced in a study of early T cells in non-severe SARS-CoV-2 infection. TCRdb redid the calling of the 5' RACE reads with MiXCR, one entry per CDR3 protein. The table includes 30,000 to 40,000 distinct CDR3 sequences, 4.5% to 7.5% detected once. Sequencing used whole blood. These TCRs come from an adult who was a healthcare worker with PCR-confirmed SARS-CoV-2 infection or an uninfected control (not recorded which).

V is TRBV6-5 and J is TRBJ2-6; 9 nucleotides line up with TRBD2. Unmatched junction bases numbered 12, after V lost 6 bases and J lost 0 bases. This CDR3 comprises 19 residues. Germline assignment: CDR1 MNHEY and CDR2 SVGAGI. The CDR3 region has the DNA TGTGCCAGCAGCCACGATCTCAGCGGGGGGAGCTCTGGGGCCAACGTCCTGACTTTC. Protein product: CASSHDLSGGSSGANVLTF.

This clonotype was seen many times. This chain uses TRBV29-1 with TRBJ2-3, with 9 bases aligning to TRBD1. The germline CDR1 and CDR2 sequences are SQVTM and ANQGSEA. The CDR3 loop spans 14 amino acids. V lost 6 bases, J lost 3 bases, and 7 bases stayed unmatched. In DNA, the CDR3 is TGCAGCGTCCCCATTGGGACAGGGACAGATACGCAGTATTTT. Translation: CSVPIGTGTDTQYF.

The sample holds many counts of this clonotype. The gene calls are TRBV30 and TRBJ1-5; D gene unclear. V lost 2 bases and J lost 0, with 5 bases in between. There are 13 residues in the CDR3. Per germline, CDR1 GTSNPN and CDR2 SVGIG (reference sequence). For the CDR3, the DNA is TGTGCCTGGAGTAGCACTAGCAATCAGCCCCAGCATTTT. Translating it yields CAWSSTSNQPQHF.

This clonotype was recorded at least ten times. The gene calls are TRBV6-6 and TRBJ2-3; D call uncertain. Trimming cost V 1 base and J 5 bases, with 10 bases left between them. The CDR3 is 14 residues long. Germline loops: CDR1 MNHNY, CDR2 SVGAGI (reference sequence). In DNA form, the CDR3 reads TGTGCCAGCAGTTACTTTGGGGTCCAAGATACGCAGTATTTT. Amino acids: CASSYFGVQDTQYF.

This chain joins TRBV29-1 and TRBJ1-1; no definite D call. V was trimmed by 7 bases and J by 2 bases, leaving 17 bases between them. The V gene's germline CDR1 is SQVTM and CDR2 ANQGSEA. This CDR3 region has 14 residues. The CDR3 nucleotides read TGCAGCGCCAATTCATGGGCGGTTAACACTGAAGCTTTCTTT. This codes for CSANSWAVNTEAFF.

This clonotype was observed many times. J is TRBJ1-1 and V is TRBV10-1, with a possible D match to TRBD1 (5 bases). Germline assignment: CDR1 WNHNN and CDR2 SYGVQD (reference sequence). The germline V and J ends were trimmed by 2 bases and 1 base, with 8 bases remaining between them. The CDR3 is made up of 14 amino acids. As DNA, the CDR3 is TGCGCCAGCAGTGAGACGGGACGGAACACTGAAGCTTTCTTT. It yields the protein CASSETGRNTEAFF.

This clonotype was detected only a few times. The chain recombines TRBV3-1 with TRBJ1-1, with D uncertain. V was trimmed by 1 base and J by 5 bases, leaving 5 bases between them. The CDR3 has 12 residues. Looked up from germline, CDR1 is LGHDT and CDR2 is YNNKEL (reference sequence). In DNA form, the CDR3 reads TGTGCCAGCAGCCAAGCCCAAACTGAAGCTTTCTTT. Translated: CASSQAQTEAFF.

There are many counts of this clonotype. In DNA, the CDR3 is TGTGCCAGCAGTTATTCTCTGGCAGGATACAATGAGCAGTTCTTC. Its translation is CASSYSLAGYNEQFF. The chain carries TRBV6-2 or TRBV6-3 and TRBJ2-1; no clear D gene. This CDR3 is 15 amino acids long. CDR1 and CDR2 from the germline V gene are MNHEY and SVGEGT. V was pared by 3 bases and J by 4 bases, with 13 bases between.

This clonotype was found a few times. The genes are TRBV6-5 and TRBJ2-3; tentative D call: TRBD2 (6 bases). CDR3 size: 15 residues. Germline assignment: CDR1 MNHEY and CDR2 SVGAGI. V lost 4 bases and J 0 bases, leaving 11 bases between the germline ends. The CDR3 spells CASSWTITSTDTQYF. DNA for the CDR3: TGTGCCAGCAGTTGGACTATTACTAGCACAGATACGCAGTATTTT.

In its sample, this clonotype was seen many times. This chain joins TRBV12-5 and TRBJ2-2, with a tentative D call TRBD1 (6 bases). The CDR3 spans 13 residues. Trimming left V 6 bases short and J 5 bases short, with 10 bases between. Germline loops: CDR1 LGHNT, CDR2 FRNRAP. The CDR3 region is CASGSRGTGELFF. CDR3 nucleotide sequence: TGTGCTAGTGGATCCAGGGGTACCGGGGAGCTGTTTTTT. Looking up the rest from reference TRBV12-5 and TRBJ2-2 gives the full variable domain: DARVTQTPRHKVTEMGQEVTMRCQPILGHNTVFWYRQTMMQGLELLAYFRNRAPLDDSGMPKDRFSAEMPDATLATLKIQPSEPRDSAVYFCASGSRGTGELFFGEGSRLTVL.

This clonotype has a count of ten or more. The chain employs TRBV11-2 and TRBJ2-3, with 7 bases identical to TRBD1. With V trimmed by 4 bases and J by 5 bases, 3 bases remained unmatched. This CDR3 spans 13 amino acids. Germline-derived CDR1 and CDR2 are SGHAT and FQNNGV. CDR3 nucleotide sequence: TGTGCCAGCAGCTCCTACAGGGGAGATACGCAGTATTTT. This sequence encodes CASSSYRGDTQYF. The full variable domain, completed using reference TRBV11-2 and TRBJ2-3, is EAGVAQSPRYKIIEKRQSVAFWCNPISGHATLYWYQQILGQGPKLLIQFQNNGVVDDSQLPKDRFSAERLKGVDSTLKIQPAKLEDSAVYLCASSSYRGDTQYFGPGTRLTVL.

This clonotype was found many times. The genes are TRBV7-9 and TRBJ2-5; D is ambiguous. Germline V gene sequence: CDR1 SEHNR, CDR2 FQNEAQ (reference sequence). Between the trimmed V and J ends, which lost 5 bases and 5 bases, there was a span of 15 bases. CDR3 length: 14 amino acids. CDR3 in DNA: TGTGCCAGCAGCCCGCTCAAGCTGGGGGAGACCCAGTACTTC. Residues: CASSPLKLGETQYF.

V is TRBV7-2 and J is TRBJ2-5; D unclear. This CDR3 contains 16 residues. CDR1 and CDR2 from the germline V gene are SGHTA and FQGNSA. Trimming cost V 1 base and J 1 base, with 13 bases left between them. CDR3 DNA: TGTGCCAGCAGCTTAGTCGCCGGCACCCCCCAAGAGACCCAGTACTTC. As protein: CASSLVAGTPQETQYF.

There are many counts of this clonotype. CDR3 residues: CASSSPGGEDGYTF. The CDR3 bases are TGCGCCAGCAGCTCCCCGGGGGGAGAGGATGGCTACACCTTC. J is TRBJ1-2 and V is TRBV5-1; possibly TRBD1 for D (5 bases). CDR3 length equals 14 residues. The V and J ends lost 3 bases and 6 bases respectively, with 15 bases between them. Germline V gives CDR1 SGHRS, CDR2 YFSETQ.